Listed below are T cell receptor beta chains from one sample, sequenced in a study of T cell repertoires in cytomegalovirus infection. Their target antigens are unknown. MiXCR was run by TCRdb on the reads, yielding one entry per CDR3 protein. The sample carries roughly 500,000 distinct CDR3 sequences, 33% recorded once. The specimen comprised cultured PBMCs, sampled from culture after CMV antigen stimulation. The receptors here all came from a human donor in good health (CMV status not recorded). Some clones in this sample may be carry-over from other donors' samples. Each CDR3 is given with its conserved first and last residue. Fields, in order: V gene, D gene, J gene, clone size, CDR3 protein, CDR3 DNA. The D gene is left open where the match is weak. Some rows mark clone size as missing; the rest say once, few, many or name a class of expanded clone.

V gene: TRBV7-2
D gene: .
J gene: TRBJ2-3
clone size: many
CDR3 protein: CASSTRRQSGGTDTQYF
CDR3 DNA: TGTGCCAGCAGCACGCGAAGACAGTCTGGGGGCACAGATACGCAGTATTTT

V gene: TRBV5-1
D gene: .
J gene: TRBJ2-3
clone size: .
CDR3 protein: CASKSRYTDTQYF
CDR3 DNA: TGCGCCAGCAAAAGCAGATACACAGATACGCAGTATTTT

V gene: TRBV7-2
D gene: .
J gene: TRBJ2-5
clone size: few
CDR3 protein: CASSLGLAGYETQYF
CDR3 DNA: TGTGCCAGCAGCTTAGGTCTGGCAGGGTACGAGACCCAGTACTTC

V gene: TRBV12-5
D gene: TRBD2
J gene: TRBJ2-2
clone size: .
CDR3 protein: CASGLGLAGYTGELFF
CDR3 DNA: TGTGCTAGTGGTTTAGGACTAGCGGGGTACACCGGGGAGCTGTTTTTT

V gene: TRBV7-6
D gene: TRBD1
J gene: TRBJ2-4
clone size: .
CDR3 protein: CASSLYRGDKNIQYF
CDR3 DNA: TGTGCCAGCAGCTTATACAGGGGAGACAAAAACATTCAGTACTTC

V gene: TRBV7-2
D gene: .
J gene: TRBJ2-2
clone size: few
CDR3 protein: CASSLTGANTGELFF
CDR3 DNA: TGTGCCAGCAGTCTAACTGGCGCCAACACCGGGGAGCTGTTTTTT

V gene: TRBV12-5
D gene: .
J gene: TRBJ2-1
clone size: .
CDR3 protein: CASGLGRRNNEQFF
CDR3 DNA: TGTGCTAGTGGTTTGGGTCGGAGAAACAATGAGCAGTTCTTC

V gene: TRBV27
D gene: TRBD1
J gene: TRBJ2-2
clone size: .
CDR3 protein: CASSPGQGIPWNTGELFF
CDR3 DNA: TGTGCCAGCAGTCCGGGACAGGGAATCCCCTGGAACACCGGGGAGCTGTTTTTT

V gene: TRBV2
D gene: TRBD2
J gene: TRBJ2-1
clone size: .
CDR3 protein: CASSPSGRGPGSYNEQFF
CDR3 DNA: TGTGCCAGCAGTCCAAGCGGGAGGGGACCCGGGTCCTACAATGAGCAGTTCTTC

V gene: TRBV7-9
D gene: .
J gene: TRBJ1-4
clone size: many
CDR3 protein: CASSLPATNEKLFF
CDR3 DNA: TGTGCCAGCAGCTTACCAGCAACTAATGAAAAACTGTTTTTT

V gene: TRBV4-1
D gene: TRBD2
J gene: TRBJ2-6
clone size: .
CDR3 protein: CASSPGTSVLGGANVLTF
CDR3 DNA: TGCGCCAGCAGCCCGGGGACTAGCGTTCTAGGGGGGGCCAACGTCCTGACTTTC

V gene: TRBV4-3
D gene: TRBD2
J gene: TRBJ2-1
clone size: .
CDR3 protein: CASSQVSTSGDEQFF
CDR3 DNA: TGCGCCAGCAGCCAAGTAAGCACTAGCGGAGACGAGCAGTTCTTC

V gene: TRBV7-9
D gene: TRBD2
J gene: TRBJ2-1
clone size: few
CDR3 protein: CASSLIAGLDNEQFF
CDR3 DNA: TGTGCCAGCAGCTTGATAGCGGGATTGGACAATGAGCAGTTCTTC

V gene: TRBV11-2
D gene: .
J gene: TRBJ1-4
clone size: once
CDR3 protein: CASSRGETLGRGKLFF
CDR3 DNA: TGTGCCAGCAGCCGGGGGGAGACCCTCGGAAGGGGAAAACTGTTTTTT

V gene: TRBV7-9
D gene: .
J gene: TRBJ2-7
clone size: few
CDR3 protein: CASSLSGRENVGQYF
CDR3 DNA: TGTGCCAGCAGCCTCTCTGGCAGGGAGAACGTCGGGCAGTACTTC

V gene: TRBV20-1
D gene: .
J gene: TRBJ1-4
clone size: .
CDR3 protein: CSASPKVINEKLFF
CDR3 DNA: TGCAGTGCTAGCCCGAAAGTAATTAATGAAAAACTGTTTTTT

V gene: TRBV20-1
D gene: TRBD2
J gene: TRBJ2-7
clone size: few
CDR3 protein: CSPRLAGGHEQYF
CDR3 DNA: TGCAGTCCAAGACTAGCGGGAGGCCACGAGCAGTACTTC

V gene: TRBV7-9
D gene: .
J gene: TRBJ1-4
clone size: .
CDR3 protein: CASSLEAGFFEKLFF
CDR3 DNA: TGTGCCAGCAGCTTAGAAGCAGGGTTTTTCGAAAAACTGTTTTTT

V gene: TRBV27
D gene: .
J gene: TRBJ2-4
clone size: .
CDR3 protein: CASSLRRGIQYF
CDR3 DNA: TGTGCCAGCAGTTTACGCAGGGGAATTCAGTACTTC

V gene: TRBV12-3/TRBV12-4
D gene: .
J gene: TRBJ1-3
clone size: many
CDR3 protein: CASSPRTAGNTIYF
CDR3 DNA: TGTGCCAGCAGTCCGCGGACAGCAGGAAACACCATATATTTT

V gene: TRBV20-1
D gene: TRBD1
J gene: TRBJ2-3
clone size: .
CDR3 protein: CSARIDRDLRHTDTQYF
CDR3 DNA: TGCAGTGCTAGGATTGACAGGGATTTAAGGCACACAGATACGCAGTATTTT

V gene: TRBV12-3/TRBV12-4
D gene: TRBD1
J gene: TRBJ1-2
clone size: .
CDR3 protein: CASSSGGIYGYTF
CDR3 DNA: TGTGCCAGCAGTTCAGGGGGAATCTATGGCTACACCTTC

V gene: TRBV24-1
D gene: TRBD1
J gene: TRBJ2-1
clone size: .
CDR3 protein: CATSKPGQAYNEQFF
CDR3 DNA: TGTGCCACCAGTAAACCGGGACAGGCGTACAATGAGCAGTTCTTC

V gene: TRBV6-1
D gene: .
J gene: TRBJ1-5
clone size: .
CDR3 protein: CATGLSSSNQPQHF
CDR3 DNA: TGTGCCACCGGATTATCGTCCAGCAATCAGCCCCAGCATTTT

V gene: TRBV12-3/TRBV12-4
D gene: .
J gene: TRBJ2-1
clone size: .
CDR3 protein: CASTGTGGLSNEQFF
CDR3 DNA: TGTGCCAGCACCGGGACCGGGGGATTAAGCAATGAGCAGTTCTTC

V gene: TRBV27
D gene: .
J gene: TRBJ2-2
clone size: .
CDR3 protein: CASSLQLQGNTGELFF
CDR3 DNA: TGTGCCAGCAGTTTACAACTACAGGGGAACACCGGGGAGCTGTTTTTT

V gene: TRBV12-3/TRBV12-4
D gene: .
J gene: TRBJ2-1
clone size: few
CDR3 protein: CASSPSGGVSYNEQFF
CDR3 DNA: TGTGCCAGCAGTCCTTCGGGCGGGGTCTCCTACAATGAGCAGTTCTTC

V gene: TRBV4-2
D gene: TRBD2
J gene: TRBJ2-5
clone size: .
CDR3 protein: CASSLESAGGPEETQYF
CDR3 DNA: TGTGCCAGCAGCCTGGAGTCGGCGGGAGGGCCAGAGGAGACCCAGTACTTC

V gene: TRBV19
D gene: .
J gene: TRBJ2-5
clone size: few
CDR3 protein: CASSIDRRRQETQYF
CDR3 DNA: TGTGCCAGTAGTATAGATCGTCGGAGACAAGAGACCCAGTACTTC

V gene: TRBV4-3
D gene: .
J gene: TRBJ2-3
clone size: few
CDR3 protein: CASSQDHSGRTDTQYF
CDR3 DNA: TGCGCCAGCAGCCAAGATCACTCGGGAAGGACAGATACGCAGTATTTT

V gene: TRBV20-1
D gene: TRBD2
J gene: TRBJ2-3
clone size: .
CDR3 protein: CSASPGLAQLDTQYF
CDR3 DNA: TGCAGTGCTTCTCCGGGACTAGCCCAATTGGATACGCAGTATTTT

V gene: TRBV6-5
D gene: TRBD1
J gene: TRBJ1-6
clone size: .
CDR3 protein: CASSRTGSGSYNSPLHF
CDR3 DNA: TGTGCCAGCAGTCGGACAGGGTCTGGCTCCTATAATTCACCCCTCCACTTT

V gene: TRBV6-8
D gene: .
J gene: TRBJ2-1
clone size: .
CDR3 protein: CASRRAGREYEQFF
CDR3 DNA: TGTGCCAGCAGGCGGGCTGGACGGGAGTATGAGCAGTTCTTC

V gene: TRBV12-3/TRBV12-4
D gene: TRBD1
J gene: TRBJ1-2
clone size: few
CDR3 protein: CASSVTGAYGYTF
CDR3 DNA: TGTGCCAGCAGTGTGACAGGGGCCTATGGCTACACCTTC

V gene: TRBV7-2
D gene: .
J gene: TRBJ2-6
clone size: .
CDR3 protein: CASRVGRRSGANVLTF
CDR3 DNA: TGTGCCAGCCGGGTAGGTCGAAGGTCTGGGGCCAACGTCCTGACTTTC

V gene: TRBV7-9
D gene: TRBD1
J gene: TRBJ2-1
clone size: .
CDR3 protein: CASSLRDTGAGEQFF
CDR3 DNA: TGTGCCAGCAGCTTACGTGACACAGGGGCCGGGGAGCAGTTCTTC

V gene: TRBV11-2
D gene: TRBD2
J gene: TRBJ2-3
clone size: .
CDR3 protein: CASSLGGGTTDTQYF
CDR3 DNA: TGTGCCAGCAGCTTAGGGGGAGGGACGACAGATACGCAGTATTTT

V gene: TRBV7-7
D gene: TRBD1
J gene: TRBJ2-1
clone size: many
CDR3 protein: CASSFRDSSYNEQFF
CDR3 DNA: TGTGCCAGCAGCTTCCGGGACAGCTCCTACAATGAGCAGTTCTTC

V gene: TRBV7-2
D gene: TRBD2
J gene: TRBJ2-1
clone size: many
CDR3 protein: CASSLGAGEWDEQFF
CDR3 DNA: TGTGCCAGCAGCTTAGGAGCGGGAGAATGGGATGAGCAGTTCTTC

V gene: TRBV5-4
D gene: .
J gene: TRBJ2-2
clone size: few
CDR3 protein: CASSLFRKNTGELFF
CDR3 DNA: TGTGCCAGCAGCTTGTTCAGGAAGAACACCGGGGAGCTGTTTTTT

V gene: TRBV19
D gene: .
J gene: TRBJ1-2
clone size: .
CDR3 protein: CASSMERRDYGYTF
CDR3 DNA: TGTGCCAGTAGTATGGAGAGAAGGGACTATGGCTACACCTTC

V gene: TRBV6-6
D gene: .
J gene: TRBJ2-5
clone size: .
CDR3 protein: CASSDGVGETQYF
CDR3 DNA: TGTGCCAGCAGTGACGGGGTTGGAGAGACCCAGTACTTC

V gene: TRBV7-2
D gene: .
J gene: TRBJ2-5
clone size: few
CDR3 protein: CASSRWGAETQYF
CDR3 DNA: TGTGCCAGCAGCCGTTGGGGGGCGGAGACCCAGTACTTC

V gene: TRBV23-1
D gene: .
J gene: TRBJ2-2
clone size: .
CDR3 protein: CASSQGGGDGGDTGELFF
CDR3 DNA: TGCGCCAGCAGTCAAGGTGGAGGGGACGGCGGAGACACCGGGGAGCTGTTTTTT

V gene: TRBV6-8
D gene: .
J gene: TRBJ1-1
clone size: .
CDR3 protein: CASGAGSMNTEAFF
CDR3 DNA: TGTGCCAGCGGGGCGGGATCGATGAACACTGAAGCTTTCTTT

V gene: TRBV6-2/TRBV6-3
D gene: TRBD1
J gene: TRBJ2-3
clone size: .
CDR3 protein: CASSYKTGTGGKTDTQYF
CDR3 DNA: TGTGCCAGCAGCTATAAAACCGGGACAGGGGGCAAAACAGATACGCAGTATTTT

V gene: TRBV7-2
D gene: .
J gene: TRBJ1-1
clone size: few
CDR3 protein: CASSLNRPFTEAFF
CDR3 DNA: TGTGCCAGCAGCTTAAACCGGCCCTTTACGGAGGCTTTCTTT

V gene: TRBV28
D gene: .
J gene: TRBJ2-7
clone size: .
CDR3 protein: CASSFPTSYEQYF
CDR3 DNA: TGTGCCAGCAGTTTCCCCACGTCCTACGAGCAGTACTTC

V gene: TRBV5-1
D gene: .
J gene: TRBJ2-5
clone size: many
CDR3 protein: CASSLARKYQETQYF
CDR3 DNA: TGCGCCAGCAGCTTGGCACGGAAGTACCAAGAGACCCAGTACTTC

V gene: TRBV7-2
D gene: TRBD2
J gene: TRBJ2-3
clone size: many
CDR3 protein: CASSLDSGSADTQYF
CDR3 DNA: TGTGCCAGCAGCTTGGATAGCGGGAGCGCAGATACGCAGTATTTT

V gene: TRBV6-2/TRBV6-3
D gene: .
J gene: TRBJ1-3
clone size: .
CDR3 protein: CASRKTDAGNSIYF
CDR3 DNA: TGTGCCAGCAGGAAGACAGACGCTGGAAACTCCATATATTTT

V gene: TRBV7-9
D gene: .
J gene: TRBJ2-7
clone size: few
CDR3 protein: CASSLAFRGRSGDYEQYF
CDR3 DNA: TGTGCCAGCAGCTTAGCTTTTAGAGGCAGGTCGGGCGACTACGAGCAGTACTTC

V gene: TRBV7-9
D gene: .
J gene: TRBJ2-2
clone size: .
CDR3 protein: CASSPAGTNTGELFF
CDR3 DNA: TGTGCCAGCAGCCCGGCGGGGACGAACACCGGGGAGCTGTTTTTT

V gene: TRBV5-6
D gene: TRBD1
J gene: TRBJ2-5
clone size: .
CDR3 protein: CASSFGTGGETQYF
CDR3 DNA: TGTGCCAGCAGCTTCGGGACAGGTGGTGAGACCCAGTACTTC

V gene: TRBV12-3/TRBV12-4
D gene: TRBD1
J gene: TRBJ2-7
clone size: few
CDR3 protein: CASSLRQGITYEQYF
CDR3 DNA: TGTGCCAGCAGTCTACGACAGGGGATAACCTACGAGCAGTACTTC

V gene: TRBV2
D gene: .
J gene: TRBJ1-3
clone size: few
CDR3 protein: CASSDNAFSGNTIYF
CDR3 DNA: TGTGCCAGCAGTGATAATGCCTTCTCTGGAAACACCATATATTTT

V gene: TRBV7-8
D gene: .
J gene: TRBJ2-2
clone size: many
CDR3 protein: CASSPRMLGNTGELFF
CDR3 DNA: TGTGCCAGCAGCCCGCGAATGTTGGGTAACACCGGGGAGCTGTTTTTT

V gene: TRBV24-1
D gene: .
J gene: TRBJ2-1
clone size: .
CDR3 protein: CATSDPYNEQFF
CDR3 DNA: TGTGCCACCAGTGATCCATACAATGAGCAGTTCTTC